This T cell receptor beta chain was captured by sequencing in a study of PD-1 blockade in classical Hodgkin lymphoma. The study, taken as a whole, reports: A significant rise in TCR diversity was seen by C4D1 for CD4+ cells but not for CD8+ cells.

Time point described: cycle 4 day 1 (C4D1), after more than five weeks of nivolumab. Every patient had relapsed following autologous stem cell transplantation, and cohorts differed in brentuximab vedotin exposure. Isolation of CD8+ T cells from thawed PBMCs used magnetic negative selection. The best responses consisted of complete response, partial response or progressive disease. Repertoires were generated with immunoSEQ multiplex PCR, while TCRdb's copy carries only in-frame clones and drops some. The sample yields roughly 20,000 clones, 84% seen once. With regard to this clone: Its cognate antigen is unknown.

The CDR3 is made up of 14 amino acids. The germline gives CDR1 LNHNV, CDR2 YYDKDF (reference sequence). V lost 5 bases, J lost 2 bases, and 13 bases lay in between. This clonotype was obtained from a human donor with classical Hodgkin lymphoma. V gene TRBV15 combines with J gene TRBJ2-7, with D possibly being TRBD1 or TRBD2 (5 bases each). The sequencing used CD8+ T cells from blood, collected before the fourth cycle of nivolumab. CDR3 residues: CATSARDGAYEQYF. Here the CDR3 DNA reads TGTGCCACCAGCGCCAGGGACGGGGCCTACGAGCAGTACTTC. Full variable domain (outside the CDR3, taken from reference TRBV15 and TRBJ2-7): DAMVIQNPRYQVTQFGKPVTLSCSQTLNHNVMYWYQQKSSQAPKLLFHYYDKDFNNEADTPDNFQSRRPNTSFCFLDIRSPGLGDTAMYLCATSARDGAYEQYFGPGTRLTVT.